The 27 T cell receptor beta chains given below trace back to one sample, sequenced in a study of OX40 agonist ivuxolimab in advanced cancers. The protocol was immunoSEQ multiplex PCR, while the TCRdb copy is restricted to in-frame clones and leaves out a portion. The data show approximately 60,000 clones, around three quarters seen once. The sample in question was CD4+ or CD8+ T cells sorted from blood, obtained in a trial of the OX40 agonist ivuxolimab. The receptors were gathered from an adult with an advanced solid tumor such as melanoma, head and neck, liver or kidney cancer.

The V and J genes are TRBV6-1 and TRBJ2-7; 7 bases match TRBD1. J gave up 5 bases and V 2 bases, and 3 bases lay outside the gene matches. Per the germline V gene, CDR1 is MNHNS and CDR2 is SASEGT. The CDR3 loop spans 13 amino acids. CDR3 sequence (DNA): TGTGCCAGCAGTGAACTGACAGGGAACGAGCAGTACTTC. It yields the protein CASSELTGNEQYF.

The chain recombines TRBV7-9 with TRBJ2-6; D gene unclear. Germline V gene data show CDR1 as SEHNR and CDR2 as FQNEAQ (reference sequence). With 5 bases removed from V and 0 bases from J, the gap between germline ends came to 8 bases. The CDR3 loop spans 15 amino acids. The CDR3 protein is CASSPGGSGANVLTF. The CDR3 DNA sequence: TGTGCCAGCAGCCCTGGTGGCTCTGGGGCCAACGTCCTGACTTTC.

This chain links TRBV7-2 with TRBJ2-7, with D uncertain. V lost 2 bases, J lost 0 bases, and 5 bases lay in between. Germline loops: CDR1 SGHTA, CDR2 FQGNSA. The length of the CDR3 is 13 residues. The CDR3 region is CASSLQDSYEQYF. As DNA, the CDR3 is TGTGCCAGCAGCTTACAGGACTCCTACGAGCAGTACTTC.

The rearrangement joins TRBV10-3 to TRBJ2-7, with D hard to call. The germline V and J ends were trimmed by 7 bases and 2 bases, with 15 bases remaining between them. The CDR3 sequence is 14 residues long. CDR1 is ENHRY and CDR2 is SYGVKD in the germline V gene. The DNA of the CDR3 is TGTGCCATCACCCAGGATCCGCGAACCTACGAGCAGTACTTC. Encoded protein: CAITQDPRTYEQYF.

The chain joins TRBV21-1 to TRBJ2-7; the table's D gene call, TRBD1, was not cross checked with the DNA. TRBV21-1 is tagged as a pseudogene. CDR3 size: 15 residues. The CDR3 is CASSKVGQNAYEQYF. The CDR3 DNA reads TGTGCCAGCAGCAAAGTTGGGCAGAATGCCTACGAGCAGTACTTC.

CDR3 nucleotides: TGTGCCAGCAGGACTCTGAACACTGAAGCTTTCTTT. Amino acid sequence: CASRTLNTEAFF. The V call is TRBV25-1, the J call TRBJ1-1; D is undetermined. The ends were cut back, 6 bases at V and 0 bases at J, with 5 bases in the middle. Germline V gene data show CDR1 as MGHDK and CDR2 as SYGVNS. CDR3 length equals 12 residues.

The sample holds a few counts of this clone. This chain connects TRBV29-1 to TRBJ2-1, with TRBD1 matching over 9 bases. The CDR3 is made up of 15 amino acids. Trimming took 3 bases from V and 2 from J; bases not matched to a gene: 5. From germline, CDR1 is SQVTM and CDR2 ANQGSEA. The CDR3 spells CSVEGGTGPYNEQFF. The CDR3 DNA is TGCAGCGTTGAGGGGGGGACAGGGCCCTACAATGAGCAGTTCTTC.

The rearrangement uses TRBV7-9 and TRBJ2-1; D is uncertain. Trimming removed 8 bases at V and 0 bases at J, with 8 bases between. The CDR3 is 13 residues long. The germline gives CDR1 SEHNR, CDR2 FQNEAQ (reference sequence). This CDR3 is CASPADSYNEQFF. For the CDR3, the DNA is TGTGCCAGCCCCGCAGACTCCTACAATGAGCAGTTCTTC.

As for this clone: This specimen includes other DNA sequences encoding the same CDR3. The V gene is TRBV7-2, the J gene TRBJ2-5; TRBD2 matches 11 bases. Germline V CDR1 and CDR2: SGHTA, FQGNSA. This CDR3 has 14 residues. V gave up 3 bases and J gave up 5 bases; unmatched junction bases: 2. Here the CDR3 DNA reads TGTGCCAGCAGCTTTTCTAGCGGGGGGGAGACCCAGTACTTC. Translating it yields CASSFSSGGETQYF.

This clone is a singleton in its sample. This chain joins TRBV18 and TRBJ2-6; no definite D call. The V end was cut by 6 bases, the J end by 3 bases, with 0 bases between. The CDR3 contains 11 residues. In germline, CDR1 is KGHSH, CDR2 LQKENI. The CDR3 sequence: CASSGANVLTF. As DNA, the CDR3 is TGTGCCAGCTCTGGGGCCAACGTCCTGACTTTC. The entire variable domain, with the rest obtained from reference TRBV18 and TRBJ2-6, is as follows: NAGVMQNPRHLVRRRGQEARLRCSPMKGHSHVYWYRQLPEEGLKFMVYLQKENIIDESGMPKERFSAEFPKEGPSILRIQQVVRGDSAAYFCASSGANVLTFGAGSRLTVL.

V is TRBV30 and J is TRBJ2-5; maybe TRBD1 (5 bases). The germline V gene has CDR1 GTSNPN and CDR2 SVGIG (reference sequence). The CDR3 contains 13 residues. V was trimmed by 3 bases and J by 2 bases, leaving 10 bases between them. CDR3 residues: CAWRGRDQETQYF. CDR3 nucleotide sequence: TGTGCCTGGAGGGGCAGGGATCAAGAGACCCAGTACTTC.

In this sample, this clone turned up once. The V call is TRBV4-3, the J call TRBJ2-1; possible D gene TRBD1, 5 bases. CDR3 length equals 17 residues. V lost 0 bases to trimming and J lost 0 bases, with 12 bases between them. Per germline, CDR1 LGHNA and CDR2 YSLEER. CDR3 DNA: TGCGCCAGCAGCCAAGATTTAACAGGTTTCTCCTACAATGAGCAGTTCTTC. Its protein product is CASSQDLTGFSYNEQFF.

The chain couples TRBV7-9 to TRBJ2-5; D not certain. Trimming removed 1 base from V and 9 bases from J, with 15 bases in between. Germline lookup yields CDR1 SEHNR and CDR2 FQNEAQ (reference sequence). This CDR3 has 14 amino acids. The CDR3 DNA sequence: TGTGCCAGCAGCTTAGGAATAGGTACACAGTCCCAGTACTTC. This translates into CASSLGIGTQSQYF.

The J gene is TRBJ1-2, the V gene TRBV11-2; D unclear. The CDR3 consists of 13 residues. The V end lost 5 bases, the J end lost 4 bases, and 11 bases lay between the germline ends. Germline CDR1 reads SGHAT; CDR2 reads FQNNGV. This chain's CDR3 is CASSNFVGYGYTF. The DNA for the CDR3 is TGTGCCAGCAGCAATTTTGTGGGCTATGGCTACACCTTC.

V and J are TRBV7-3 and TRBJ1-1, with D possibly matching TRBD1 (5 bases). V was cut by 6 bases and J by 5 bases, with 16 bases left in between. Germline V gene lookup returns CDR1 SGHTA and CDR2 FQGTGA. This CDR3 is built from 14 residues. For the CDR3, the DNA is TGTGCCAGCAGTACACAGGCTGATGGGACTGAAGCTTTCTTT. Its protein is CASSTQADGTEAFF.

The V call is TRBV6-5, the J call TRBJ2-7; possibly TRBD2 for D (5 bases). The V end lost 0 bases, the J end lost 0 bases, and 9 bases lay between the germline ends. The V gene's germline CDR1 is MNHEY and CDR2 SVGAGI. The CDR3 runs to 15 residues. CDR3 loop: CASSYSGISSYEQYF. The CDR3 DNA sequence: TGTGCCAGCAGTTACTCCGGGATTTCCTCCTACGAGCAGTACTTC.

V and J are TRBV18 and TRBJ2-3, with 7 nucleotides matching TRBD1. The CDR3 length is 15 residues. Germline V gene lookup returns CDR1 KGHSH and CDR2 LQKENI. Trimming took 3 bases from V and 3 from J; bases not matched to a gene: 6. CDR3 coding DNA: TGTGCCAGCTCACCCGGACAGGAGGAAACAGATACGCAGTATTTT. It yields the protein CASSPGQEETDTQYF.

This clone was recorded a few times. The rearrangement links TRBV5-6 to TRBJ1-2; D may be TRBD1 (5 bases). The length of the CDR3 is 14 residues. Germline lookup yields CDR1 SGHDT and CDR2 YYEEEE. V was shortened by 4 bases and J by 8 bases, with 18 bases between the two germline ends. The CDR3 is CASSIILSGRGYTF. CDR3 DNA: TGTGCCAGCAGCATTATCCTCTCAGGGAGAGGCTACACCTTC.

This chain links TRBV28 with TRBJ1-5, with 7 bases that match TRBD1. Germline CDR1 and CDR2: MDHEN and SYDVKM. The CDR3 extends over 14 amino acids. Written as DNA, the CDR3 is TGTAGGACAGGACTTCTCAATAGCAATCAGCCCCAGCATTTT. Amino acid sequence: CRTGLLNSNQPQHF.

The chain has TRBV30 and TRBJ2-7; 11 bases fit TRBD1. Per the germline V gene, CDR1 is GTSNPN and CDR2 is SVGIG (reference sequence). The CDR3 runs 13 residues. The V and J ends lost 2 bases and 6 bases, in that order; junction bases with no gene match: 3. CDR3: CAWSTGTGGEQYF. In nucleotides, the CDR3 is TGTGCCTGGAGTACCGGGACAGGGGGCGAGCAGTACTTC.

CDR3 DNA sequence: TGTGCCAGCAGCCAAGTAACTATTTACAATGAGCAGTTCTTC. This encodes CASSQVTIYNEQFF. The gene calls are TRBV14 and TRBJ2-1; D unresolved. CDR1 is SGHDN, CDR2 FVKESK, per germline. With 1 base removed from V and 4 bases from J, the gap between germline ends came to 8 bases. The CDR3 sequence is 14 residues long.

This clone was detected a few times. The chain links TRBV2 to TRBJ1-5; D is ambiguous. The CDR3 loop spans 15 amino acids. Germline CDR1 SNHLY, CDR2 FYNNEI. The V gene lost 7 bases and the J gene lost 5 bases, with 18 bases spanning the gap. In DNA, the CDR3 is TGTGCCAGCACTATCCCAACAGCGGATCATCAGCCCCAGCATTTT. Its protein product is CASTIPTADHQPQHF.

The V gene is TRBV6-1, the J gene TRBJ2-7; no firm D call. From germline, CDR1 is MNHNS and CDR2 SASEGT. This CDR3 contains 14 residues. V gave up 4 bases and J gave up 4 bases, with 14 bases separating them. DNA of the CDR3: TGTGCCAGCAGTGCTAACCTCGCTAGATACGAGCAGTACTTC. It is translated as CASSANLARYEQYF.

V is TRBV28 and J is TRBJ2-5; D is ambiguous. Trimming removed 6 bases at V and 0 bases at J, with 11 bases between. CDR1 MDHEN and CDR2 SYDVKM come from the germline V gene. The CDR3 runs to 14 residues. CDR3 region: CASSPRRNQETQYF. The CDR3 DNA sequence: TGTGCCAGCAGCCCTCGTCGGAACCAAGAGACCCAGTACTTC. Based on the CDR3 plus reference TRBV28 and TRBJ2-5, the full variable domain is DVKVTQSSRYLVKRTGEKVFLECVQDMDHENMFWYRQDPGLGLRLIYFSYDVKMKEKGDIPEGYSVSREKKERFSLILESASTNQTSMYLCASSPRRNQETQYFGPGTRLLVL.

This chain uses TRBV11-3 with TRBJ1-1, with D maybe TRBD1 (5 bases). Germline V CDR1 and CDR2: SGHNT, YENEEA. Trimming took off 0 bases at V and 7 bases at J, with 9 bases between the two ends. The CDR3 runs to 13 residues. The CDR3 DNA sequence: TGTGCCAGCAGCTTAGAGCTAGACAGTGAAGCTTTCTTT. Its protein is CASSLELDSEAFF.

The J gene is TRBJ1-4, the V gene TRBV7-9; 9 nucleotides match TRBD1. This CDR3 has 18 amino acids. Per the germline V gene, CDR1 is SEHNR and CDR2 is FQNEAQ (reference sequence). Trimming removed 0 bases from V and 8 bases from J; junction bases left unmatched: 13. CDR3 coding DNA: TGTGCCAGCAGCTTAGCGGGGAGAACAGGGGGCGCTGGGGAAAAACTGTTTTTT. Translating gives CASSLAGRTGGAGEKLFF.

The chain links TRBV5-1 to TRBJ2-1; TRBD2 aligns across 8 bases. V lost 0 bases to trimming and J lost 3 bases; unmatched junction nucleotides: 11. In germline, CDR1 is SGHRS, CDR2 YFSETQ. CDR3 length equals 18 residues. The CDR3 reads CASSLGMVERESYNEQFF. For the CDR3, the DNA is TGCGCCAGCAGCTTGGGCATGGTAGAGCGGGAGAGCTACAATGAGCAGTTCTTC.